This T cell receptor beta chain is from a study of blood T cell repertoires in COVID-19. The overall study: Italy, Spain and the United States were the sources of the convalescent and acute COVID-19 samples. Sources were T cells, B-cell-depleted T cells, or PBMCs; the material itself was cDNA or gDNA.

In the original analysis: Estimation of nucleated cell counts was performed using reference gene primer amplification. Some clones are missing from TCRdb's copy, which holds only in-frame ones; the method was immunoSEQ multiplex PCR. That table supplies the V and J calls and clone size; D and trimming were determined from the DNA. The sample lists about 45,000 clones, more than 90% seen once, with about 20% in the top ten. In germline, CDR1 is SGHTA, CDR2 FQGNSA. The CDR3 totals 17 residues. Trimming removed 1 base from V and 7 bases from J; junction bases left unmatched: 9. The sequence was collected from a man between 65 and 79 years old with active COVID-19. Sample: peripheral blood. The chain couples TRBV7-2 to TRBJ2-1; 11 bases agree with TRBD2. This CDR3 reads CASSLDLAGGGMNEQFF. The CDR3 nucleotides are TGTGCCAGCAGCTTAGATCTAGCGGGGGGCGGGATGAATGAGCAGTTCTTC.